The 2 T cell receptor beta chains below were found in one sample sequenced in a study of cytomegalovirus exposure and HLA in healthy donors. TCRdb's copy holds only in-frame clones and misses some; the assay was immunoSEQ multiplex PCR. This sample carries about 150,000 clones, approximately 86% of them seen once, and the ten largest clones take 20% to 25%. The specimen sequenced was PBMCs. The receptor source for this set is a man between 18 and 29 years old in good health and CMV-seropositive.

The chain couples TRBV29-1 to TRBJ1-2; a weak D match, TRBD1 (6 bases). CDR1 SQVTM and CDR2 ANQGSEA come from the germline V gene. Trimming cost V 5 bases and J 3 bases, with 19 bases left between them. The CDR3 sequence is 15 residues long. The CDR3 region has the DNA TGCAGCGTTCTCCCTAGGGGGAGTAATGACTATGGCTACACCTTC. Amino acid sequence: CSVLPRGSNDYGYTF.

This chain uses TRBV20-1 with TRBJ1-2, with D unclear. From germline, CDR1 is DFQATT and CDR2 SNEGSKA (reference sequence). Trimming stripped 4 bases from V and 5 bases from J, with 5 bases between. The CDR3 length is 10 residues. CDR3 DNA sequence: TGCAGTGCTACCTCGTATGGCTACACCTTC. It yields the protein CSATSYGYTF.